Shown below are 30 T cell receptor beta chains from a single sample sequenced in a study of blood T cell repertoires in COVID-19. Profiled with immunoSEQ multiplex PCR; TCRdb holds only in-frame clones, not every one. This sample carries about 110,000 clones, more than 75% of them seen once, and the ten largest clones take approximately 1.5%. The sequencing input was peripheral blood. These receptors were taken from a man aged 40-49 years with acute or convalescent COVID-19.

The V and J genes are TRBV6-1 and TRBJ2-1, with D possibly matching TRBD1 (6 bases). The CDR3 runs to 16 residues. Per germline, CDR1 MNHNS and CDR2 SASEGT. Trimming left V 2 bases short and J 4 bases short, with 15 bases between. The CDR3 is CASSELLGQGYNEQFF. For the CDR3, the DNA is TGTGCCAGCAGTGAACTTTTAGGGCAGGGGTACAATGAGCAGTTCTTC.

The chain uses TRBV6-5 and TRBJ1-2; tentatively, D is TRBD1 (5 bases). Germline lookup yields CDR1 MNHEY and CDR2 SVGAGI. The CDR3 has 11 amino acids. V was cut by 8 bases and J by 4 bases, with 8 bases left in between. CDR3 DNA: TGTGCCAGCGGGGCCAGCTATGGCTACACCTTC. Translation: CASGASYGYTF.

This rearrangement joins TRBV5-1 to TRBJ1-1; D remains unclear. V was pared by 0 bases and J by 0 bases, with 12 bases between. The germline CDR1 and CDR2 sequences are SGHRS and YFSETQ. The CDR3 has 16 residues. The CDR3: CASSLGGPSMNTEAFF. The CDR3 DNA reads TGCGCCAGCAGCTTGGGAGGTCCTTCCATGAACACTGAAGCTTTCTTT.

The J gene is TRBJ2-1, the V gene TRBV15; D is unclear. The V end was cut by 0 bases, the J end by 7 bases, with 7 bases between. Per the germline V gene, CDR1 is LNHNV and CDR2 is YYDKDF (reference sequence). The length of the CDR3 is 13 residues. The CDR3 DNA reads TGTGCCACCAGCAGAGATGCGCGAAATGAGCAGTTCTTC. Its translation is CATSRDARNEQFF.

This clone was picked up a small number of times. The chain combines TRBV7-9 with TRBJ2-1; 11 nucleotides agree with TRBD2. The CDR3 totals 16 residues. V lost 5 bases to trimming and J lost 0 bases; unmatched junction nucleotides: 3. CDR1 is SEHNR, CDR2 FQNEAQ, per germline (reference sequence). Written as DNA, the CDR3 is TGTGCCAGCAGCCCCACTAGCGGGAGCTCCTACAATGAGCAGTTCTTC. Its translation is CASSPTSGSSYNEQFF.

Notes on this clone: The same CDR3 arises from other DNA sequences in this sample as well. The chain links TRBV10-2 to TRBJ1-3, with unresolved D. Germline V gives CDR1 WSHSY, CDR2 SAAADI. The V end was cut by 4 bases, the J end by 0 bases, with 4 bases between. The CDR3 totals 13 residues. The DNA for the CDR3 is TGCGCCAGCAGTGTACACTCTGGAAACACCATATATTTT. It codes for CASSVHSGNTIYF.

J is TRBJ2-7 and V is TRBV6-4; 12 positions match TRBD2. This CDR3 comprises 16 residues. CDR1 and CDR2 from the germline V gene are MRHNA and SNTAGT. The V gene end was trimmed by 3 bases and the J gene end by 5 bases; junction bases not matched to a gene: 8. For the CDR3, the DNA is TGTGCCAGCAGTGATCCCCGACTAGCGGGAGAAGACGAGCAGTACTTC. It translates to CASSDPRLAGEDEQYF.

The chain has TRBV7-2 and TRBJ1-2, with 9 bases fitting TRBD1. This CDR3 is 13 amino acids long. V gave up 6 bases and J gave up 8 bases; unmatched junction bases: 7. CDR1 and CDR2 (germline): SGHTA, FQGNSA. The CDR3 loop is CASRRRDREGYTF. The DNA for the CDR3 is TGTGCCAGCAGACGGAGGGACAGGGAGGGCTACACCTTC. The full variable domain, rest sourced from reference TRBV7-2 and TRBJ1-2, is GAGVSQSPSNKVTEKGKDVELRCDPISGHTALYWYRQSLGQGLEFLIYFQGNSAPDKSGLPSDRFSAERTGGSVSTLTIQRTQQEDSAVYLCASRRRDREGYTFGSGTRLTVV.

The V gene is TRBV6-6, the J gene TRBJ2-7; possibly TRBD2 for D (5 bases). This CDR3 region has 14 residues. V was shortened by 5 bases and J by 4 bases, with 15 bases between the two germline ends. From germline, CDR1 is MNHNY and CDR2 SVGAGI (reference sequence). The CDR3 loop is CASSASGRTYEQYF. Written as DNA, the CDR3 is TGTGCCAGCAGTGCCTCGGGAAGGACTTACGAGCAGTACTTC.

The CDR3 here is CASSLAGAFEEQYF. The CDR3 region has the DNA TGTGCCAGCAGCTTAGCGGGAGCCTTCGAAGAGCAGTACTTC. V usage is TRBV7-6 and J usage is TRBJ2-7; the D gene is possibly TRBD2 (5 bases). This CDR3 comprises 14 residues. V was pared by 0 bases and J by 7 bases, with 13 bases between. Germline loops: CDR1 SGHVS, CDR2 FNYEAQ.

In this sample, this clone turned up a few times. The chain joins TRBV5-4 to TRBJ2-2; 8 nucleotides align to TRBD1. The CDR3 covers 17 residues. Unmatched junction bases numbered 11, after V lost 4 bases and J lost 3 bases. Germline loops: CDR1 SGHNT, CDR2 YYREEE (reference sequence). CDR3 region: CASSPGRTGSYTGELFF. As DNA, the CDR3 is TGTGCCAGCAGCCCCGGACGGACAGGGTCATACACCGGGGAGCTGTTTTTT.

The chain links TRBV3-1 (or the pseudogene TRBV3-2) to TRBJ2-5, with TRBD2 identical over 7 bases. This CDR3 spans 16 amino acids. The V segment lost 1 base and the J segment 2 bases; nucleotides outside the gene matches: 7. CDR1 LGHDT and CDR2 YNNKEL come from the germline V gene (reference sequence). As DNA, the CDR3 is TGTGCCAGCAGCCAAGTTGGCGGGAGTCGTCAAGAGACCCAGTACTTC. Its protein is CASSQVGGSRQETQYF.

The rearrangement links TRBV5-5 to TRBJ1-3; 8 bases line up with TRBD1. The CDR3 is 15 residues long. The V gene's germline CDR1 is SGHKS and CDR2 YYEKEE (reference sequence). V was clipped by 2 bases and J by 0 bases; unmatched bases: 1. CDR3 coding DNA: TGTGCCAGCAGCTTTACAGGGGGCTCTGGAAACACCATATATTTT. It specifies CASSFTGGSGNTIYF. The whole variable domain, remainder taken from reference TRBV5-5 and TRBJ1-3, is DAGVTQSPTHLIKTRGQQVTLRCSPISGHKSVSWYQQVLGQGPQFIFQYYEKEERGRGNFPDRFSARQFPNYSSELNVNALLLGDSALYLCASSFTGGSGNTIYFGEGSWLTVV.

The gene calls are TRBV19 and TRBJ2-6; maybe TRBD2 (5 bases). Trimming left V 8 bases short and J 0 bases short, with 8 bases between. Germline CDR1 reads LNHDA; CDR2 reads SQIVND (reference sequence). This CDR3 region has 14 residues. CDR3 in amino acids: CASLAGSGANVLTF. The CDR3 nucleotides read TGTGCCAGTCTCGCGGGCTCTGGGGCCAACGTCCTGACTTTC.

The chain combines TRBV2 with TRBJ1-5; the match to TRBD1 covers 9 bases. The CDR3 has 17 residues. The junction had 9 bases not matched to a gene; V was cut back by 6 bases and J by 0 bases. Germline CDR1 is SNHLY and CDR2 is FYNNEI. The CDR3 sequence is CASSPGDRGISNQPQHF. CDR3 DNA sequence: TGTGCCAGCAGCCCCGGAGACAGGGGGATTAGCAATCAGCCCCAGCATTTT.

This clone turned up a few times. The chain joins TRBV7-9 to TRBJ2-7; maybe TRBD1 (6 bases). Germline V CDR1 and CDR2: SEHNR, FQNEAQ (reference sequence). The CDR3 spans 17 residues. Between the trimmed V and J ends, which lost 5 bases and 3 bases, there was a span of 23 bases. This CDR3 is CASSPGHGTPLFYEQYF. CDR3 DNA: TGTGCCAGCAGCCCCGGTCACGGGACACCCCTCTTCTACGAGCAGTACTTC.

The V and J genes are TRBV7-2 and TRBJ2-5, with TRBD2 as a possible D gene (5 bases). Germline V lookup: CDR1 SGHTA, CDR2 FQGNSA. V was clipped by 0 bases and J by 5 bases, with 13 bases between them. This CDR3 contains 15 residues. CDR3 bases: TGTGCCAGCAGCTTAGCCTTAGGGCCGGGGGAGACCCAGTACTTC. Amino acid sequence: CASSLALGPGETQYF.

The chain uses TRBV27 and TRBJ1-6; D gene uncertain. The germline gives CDR1 MNHEY, CDR2 SMNVEV (reference sequence). Trimming left V 4 bases short and J 0 bases short, with 10 bases between. This CDR3 has 16 amino acids. The CDR3 spells CASSSGGSSYNSPLHF. DNA of the CDR3: TGTGCCAGCAGTTCAGGAGGGAGCTCCTATAATTCACCCCTCCACTTT.

The chain carries TRBV7-2 and TRBJ2-1; maybe TRBD1 (7 bases). V was cut by 5 bases and J by 4 bases, with 12 bases left in between. From germline, CDR1 is SGHTA and CDR2 FQGNSA. The CDR3 is 14 residues long. Here the CDR3 DNA reads TGTGCCAGCAGCGTACCAGGGGGGTACAATGAGCAGTTCTTC. The encoded protein is CASSVPGGYNEQFF.

V and J are TRBV29-1 and TRBJ2-7; the match to TRBD2 covers 14 bases. V gave up 4 bases and J gave up 0 bases; unmatched junction bases: 2. CDR1 and CDR2 (germline): SQVTM, ANQGSEA. The CDR3 covers 15 residues. The CDR3 bases are TGCAGCGTTGGGGGACTAGCGGGGGACTCCTACGAGCAGTACTTC. It specifies CSVGGLAGDSYEQYF.

The V and J genes are TRBV11-2 and TRBJ2-3; 10 bases map to TRBD2. V was clipped by 0 bases and J by 6 bases; unmatched bases: 9. From germline, CDR1 is SGHAT and CDR2 FQNNGV. This CDR3 spans 17 amino acids. CDR3 in amino acids: CASSLERLAGGGDTQYF. The CDR3 DNA is TGTGCCAGCAGCTTAGAACGACTAGCGGGTGGGGGTGATACGCAGTATTTT. The full variable domain, with the rest looked up from reference TRBV11-2 and TRBJ2-3, is EAGVAQSPRYKIIEKRQSVAFWCNPISGHATLYWYQQILGQGPKLLIQFQNNGVVDDSQLPKDRFSAERLKGVDSTLKIQPAKLEDSAVYLCASSLERLAGGGDTQYFGPGTRLTVL.

This clone occurred a few times. This chain links TRBV28 with TRBJ1-1; no firm D call. This CDR3 comprises 11 residues. V lost 8 bases to trimming and J lost 1 base, with 5 bases between them. CDR1 is MDHEN, CDR2 SYDVKM, per germline. CDR3 in DNA: TGTGCCAGCCTTCGGAACACTGAAGCTTTCTTT. This codes for CASLRNTEAFF.

This sequence joins TRBV6-5 and TRBJ2-1, with D tentatively TRBD2 (7 bases). The V gene's germline CDR1 is MNHEY and CDR2 SVGAGI. This CDR3 comprises 15 residues. Trimming shortened V by 5 bases and J by 8 bases, and 19 bases separated the two germline ends. The CDR3 loop is CASSHGGAVRDEQFF. The CDR3 nucleotides are TGTGCCAGCAGTCATGGGGGGGCGGTAAGGGATGAGCAGTTCTTC.

The rearrangement links TRBV25-1 to TRBJ1-2; 7 bases agree with TRBD1. Germline CDR1 MGHDK, CDR2 SYGVNS. J gave up 1 base and V 3 bases, and 8 bases lay outside the gene matches. CDR3 length: 16 amino acids. CDR3: CASSDPGTAHNYGYTF. The CDR3 nucleotides read TGTGCCAGCAGTGACCCCGGGACAGCGCATAACTATGGCTACACCTTC.

This rearrangement joins TRBV6-5 to TRBJ2-7; possible D gene TRBD2, 6 bases. The CDR3 totals 12 residues. The germline V gene encodes CDR1 MNHEY and CDR2 SVGAGI. The V gene lost 0 bases and the J gene lost 6 bases, with 6 bases spanning the gap. The CDR3 spells CASSYSGGEQYF. The CDR3 DNA follows: TGTGCCAGCAGTTACTCGGGGGGCGAGCAGTACTTC.

The V gene is TRBV6-2 or TRBV6-3, the J gene TRBJ2-7; a weak D match, TRBD1 (6 bases). The CDR3 spans 15 residues. The germline gives CDR1 MNHEY, CDR2 SVGEGT. V was trimmed by 4 bases and J by 4 bases, leaving 17 bases between them. The CDR3 DNA reads as TGTGCCAGCAGTTCCCATGCGACAGGACGTTACGAGCAGTACTTC. Amino acid sequence: CASSSHATGRYEQYF.

This rearrangement joins TRBV6-6 to TRBJ1-2; D not resolved. This CDR3 region has 13 residues. V lost 7 bases and J lost 4, with 13 bases in between. Germline CDR1 MNHNY, CDR2 SVGAGI (reference sequence). In DNA, the CDR3 is TGTGCCAGCAATCCCGAAGGAGTCTATGGCTACACCTTC. As protein: CASNPEGVYGYTF.

This sequence joins TRBV2 and TRBJ1-1, with 8 bases matching TRBD1. Per germline, CDR1 SNHLY and CDR2 FYNNEI. The CDR3 covers 13 residues. The J segment lost 5 bases and the V segment lost 3 bases, leaving 2 bases of the junction unmatched. CDR3 sequence (DNA): TGTGCCAGCAGTGAGGACAGGGATACTGAAGCTTTCTTT. Translating gives CASSEDRDTEAFF.

This clone was found a few times. The chain uses TRBV6-1 and TRBJ2-2; the match to TRBD1 covers 9 bases. The trim removed 6 bases at V and 5 bases at J, leaving 10 bases unmatched. The V gene's germline CDR1 is MNHNS and CDR2 SASEGT. CDR3 length equals 16 residues. CDR3 DNA sequence: TGTGCCAGCAGAGAACCGGGACAGGGAACGACCGGGGAGCTGTTTTTT. Translation gives CASREPGQGTTGELFF.

The chain carries TRBV29-1 and TRBJ2-1; maybe TRBD2 (6 bases). From germline, CDR1 is SQVTM and CDR2 ANQGSEA. The CDR3 has 14 residues. Trimming pared 4 bases from V and 4 bases from J, leaving 14 bases between. The CDR3 nucleotides read TGCAGCGTTGTAGGTCGGGGGACGTACAATGAGCAGTTCTTC. As protein: CSVVGRGTYNEQFF.